This T cell receptor (beta chain) was identified in a study of Tregs in tolerant kidney transplant recipients. Notes on the study in general: Biological reproducibility was not directly addressed in this study.

Measured with immunoSEQ multiplex PCR; TCRdb has only the in-frame clones, and not every one. Among 200,000 to 300,000 clones, roughly 80% were seen once, and the ten largest hold approximately 0.69%. Turning to this clone: Its cognate antigen is unknown.

Looked up from germline, CDR1 is KGHSH and CDR2 is LQKENI. The CDR3 contains 21 residues. With 7 bases clipped from V and 10 bases from J, the junction kept 33 bases outside the gene matches. The TCR originated in a human donor in good health. The chain recombines TRBV18 with TRBJ1-1; 10 bases line up with TRBD1. Material for sequencing was CD4+ T cells from blood. CDR3 region: CASFPGTGAGRAISSLWGAFF. The DNA for the CDR3 is TGTGCCAGCTTCCCGGGGACAGGGGCGGGCCGCGCCATATCCTCCCTATGGGGAGCTTTCTTT.